This paragraph covers one TCR beta chain sequence. V was cut by 0 bases and J by 5 bases, with 10 bases left in between. The CDR3 is 14 residues long. The germline gives CDR1 MNHEY, CDR2 SVGAGI. Method: immunoSEQ multiplex PCR; TCRdb's copy keeps in-frame clones and lacks some. The table lists 23,000 or so clones, about 80% of them singletons. The data were taken from a study of blood T cell repertoires in COVID-19. Study-level information: COVID-19 samples collected from the United States, Italy and Spain covered acute and convalescent phases. Sources were T cells, B-cell-depleted T cells, or PBMCs; the material itself was cDNA or gDNA.

The chain links TRBV6-5 to TRBJ1-1; D call uncertain. Material: peripheral blood. This receptor was identified in a human donor in a cohort sampled during active COVID-19. CDR3 coding DNA: TGTGCCAGCAGTTACTCGCTGGTCTATACTGAAGCTTTCTTT. Its translation is CASSYSLVYTEAFF.